The clone carrying this T cell receptor beta chain has a count of ten or more. The data belong to a study of T cells after yellow fever vaccination. J was trimmed by 0 bases and V by 4 bases; bases with no gene match: 5. The CDR3 totals 15 residues. Germline-derived CDR1 and CDR2 are SGHTA and FQGNSA. 5'RACE template switching added a universal primer site and UMIs to TCR cDNA. TCRdb independently ran MiXCR on the 5' RACE reads; one entry per CDR3 protein. The sample records approximately 180,000 distinct CDR3 sequences, 5.5% to 7.5% being singletons. The TCR sequence derives from a man between 18 and 29 years old who received the YFV17D yellow fever vaccine. This specimen was CD4+ T cells sorted from PBMCs, taken on the day of the first yellow fever vaccination. The rearrangement joins TRBV7-2 to TRBJ2-7; TRBD2 aligns across 8 bases. CDR3 bases: TGTGCCAGCAGCTCCCGCGGGGGGCACTCCTACGAGCAGTACGTC. It is translated as CASSSRGGHSYEQYV.